The rows below give T cell receptor beta chains drawn from one sample of a study of cytomegalovirus exposure and HLA in healthy donors. Assay used: immunoSEQ multiplex PCR; TCRdb lists only in-frame clones, some missing. The data include about 70,000 clones; the top ten clones carry 2.4%. Sequenced sample: PBMCs. These receptors were collected from a female donor in good health and CMV-seropositive. CDR3s include the opening cysteine and the closing phenylalanine or tryptophan. The D gene is left open where the match is weak.

j_gene	v_gene	d_gene	CDR3nt	CDR3aa
TRBJ1-3	TRBV5-6	NA	TGTGCCAGCAGCTCAACGATGGACAATTCCGGAAACACCATATATTTT	CASSSTMDNSGNTIYF
TRBJ1-1	TRBV11-3	NA	TGTGCCAGCAGCCAGAGAAGGGGTTCTGAAGCTTTCTTT	CASSQRRGSEAFF
TRBJ2-5	TRBV2	NA	TGTGCCAGCAGTTGGCAGATCCAAGAGACCCAGTACTTC	CASSWQIQETQYF
TRBJ1-5	TRBV6-5	NA	TGTGCCAGCAGTTACGTACAGGGTGGTCAGCCCCAGCATTTT	CASSYVQGGQPQHF
TRBJ2-5	TRBV4-3	TRBD2	TGCGCCAGCAGCCAGGAGGGGCGGGCTAGCGGGGTGGAGACCCAGTACTTC	CASSQEGRASGVETQYF
TRBJ1-1	TRBV10-3	TRBD1	TGTGCCATCAGTGAGGGGACAGGGTTTGGCACTGAAGCTTTCTTT	CAISEGTGFGTEAFF
TRBJ2-1	TRBV11-3	TRBD2	TGTGCCAGCAGCCCAAGACTAGCGGGGGGCCACAGCGATGAGCAGTTCTTC	CASSPRLAGGHSDEQFF
TRBJ1-1	TRBV5-1	NA	TGCGCCAGCAGCTTGGCCCAGGGTACGGGCACTGAAGCTTTCTTT	CASSLAQGTGTEAFF
TRBJ1-1	TRBV29-1	NA	TGCAGCGTTGTTACATATGGAGCTTTCTTT	CSVVTYGAFF
TRBJ2-7	TRBV30	NA	TGTGCCTGGGAGGGCCCCGGGTCCTACGAGCAGTACTTC	CAWEGPGSYEQYF
TRBJ1-1	TRBV9	NA	TGTGCCAGCAGCGTACAAGGAGGGAACACTGAAGCTTTCTTT	CASSVQGGNTEAFF
TRBJ2-1	TRBV6-5	TRBD2	TGTGCCAGCAGCGCCACTAGCGGGGGGGACAATGAGCAGTTCTTC	CASSATSGGDNEQFF
TRBJ1-5	TRBV7-9	TRBD1	TGTGCCAGCAGCCGGACAGGGGATCAGCCCCAGCATTTT	CASSRTGDQPQHF
TRBJ1-2	TRBV5-6	NA	TGTGCCAGCAGCTTGGCGGGGATCGACACCTTC	CASSLAGIDTF
TRBJ1-3	TRBV18	TRBD1	TGTGCCAGCTCCCAAGGACAGGGAACTGGAAACACCATATATTTT	CASSQGQGTGNTIYF